These 3 T cell receptor beta chains originate from one sample sequenced in a study of regulatory T cells in long-lasting Graves disease. Specified time point: persistent/refractory GD, antithyroid drugs over 5 years with positive TRAb. With RNA extracted from PBMCs as input, the TCR library was made. According to the study, TCR beta libraries were built with iRepertoire HTBI primers and CDR3-region Arm-PCR. TCRdb fed the multiplex PCR reads into MiXCR, producing one record per CDR3 protein. Of 700,000 or so distinct CDR3 sequences in the sample, 25% to 30% are singletons; the top ten hold 40% to 50%. This material consisted of peripheral blood mononuclear cells (PBMCs), taken when the disease was refractory, from a patient treated with antithyroid drugs. The source of these receptors is a female donor with Graves disease.

In this sample, this clonotype turned up a few times. CDR3 residues: CASSFNVGTNEAFF. For the CDR3, the DNA is TGCGCCAGCAGCTTTAACGTCGGGACGAATGAAGCTTTCTTT. V is TRBV5-1 and J is TRBJ1-1; D is possibly TRBD1 (5 bases). This CDR3 comprises 14 residues. The germline gives CDR1 SGHRS, CDR2 YFSETQ. V lost 2 bases and J 7 bases, leaving 15 bases between the germline ends.

This clonotype was seen more than once but under ten times. CDR3 sequence reads: CASSFIPGQGNTEAFF. For the CDR3, the DNA is TGTGCCAGCAGCTTCATACCGGGACAGGGGAACACTGAAGCTTTCTTT. The chain uses TRBV11-2 and TRBJ1-1, with TRBD1 identical over 9 bases. The germline V gene encodes CDR1 SGHAT and CDR2 FQNNGV. With V trimmed by 3 bases and J by 1 base, 6 bases remained unmatched. The CDR3 has 16 residues.

The rearrangement links TRBV7-9 to TRBJ1-5; weak D call: TRBD1 (6 bases). V dropped 4 bases and J dropped 7 bases, with 14 bases sitting between them. Germline-derived CDR1 and CDR2 are SEHNR and FQNEAQ (reference sequence). There are 14 residues in the CDR3. The DNA of the CDR3 is TGTGCCAGCAGCTCAACAGGGCGTAGGCAGCCCCAGCATTTT. Protein: CASSSTGRRQPQHF.